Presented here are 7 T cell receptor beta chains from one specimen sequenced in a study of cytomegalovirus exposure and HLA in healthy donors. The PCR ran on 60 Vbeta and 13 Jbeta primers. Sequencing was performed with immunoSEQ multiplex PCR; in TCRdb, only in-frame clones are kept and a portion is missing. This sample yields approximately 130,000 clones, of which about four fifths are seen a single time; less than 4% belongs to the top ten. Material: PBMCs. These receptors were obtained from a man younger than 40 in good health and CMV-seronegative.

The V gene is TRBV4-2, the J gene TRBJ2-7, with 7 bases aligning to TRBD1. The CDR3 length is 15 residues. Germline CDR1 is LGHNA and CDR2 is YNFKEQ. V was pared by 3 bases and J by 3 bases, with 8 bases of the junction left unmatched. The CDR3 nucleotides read TGTGCCAGCAGCCAGGGAGACAGGGTTGACTACGAGCAGTACTTC. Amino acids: CASSQGDRVDYEQYF.

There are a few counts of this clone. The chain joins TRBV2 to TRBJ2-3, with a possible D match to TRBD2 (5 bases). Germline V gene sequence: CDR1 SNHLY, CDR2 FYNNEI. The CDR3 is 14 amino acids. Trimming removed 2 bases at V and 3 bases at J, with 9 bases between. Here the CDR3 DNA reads TGTGCCAGCAGTGAATTCCCGGGGACAGATACGCAGTATTTT. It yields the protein CASSEFPGTDTQYF.

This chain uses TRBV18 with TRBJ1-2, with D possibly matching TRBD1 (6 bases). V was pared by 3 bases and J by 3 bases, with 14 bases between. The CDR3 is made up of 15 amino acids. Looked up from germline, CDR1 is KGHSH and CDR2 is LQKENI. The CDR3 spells CASSPTSQGHYGYTF. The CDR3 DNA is TGTGCCAGCTCACCCACCTCACAGGGCCACTATGGCTACACCTTC.

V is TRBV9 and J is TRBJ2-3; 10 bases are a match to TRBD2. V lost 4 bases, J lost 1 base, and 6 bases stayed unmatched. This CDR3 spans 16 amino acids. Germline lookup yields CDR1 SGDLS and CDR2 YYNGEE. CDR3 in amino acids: CASSKEGLAGTDTQYF. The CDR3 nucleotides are TGTGCCAGCAGCAAAGAAGGACTAGCGGGCACAGATACGCAGTATTTT.

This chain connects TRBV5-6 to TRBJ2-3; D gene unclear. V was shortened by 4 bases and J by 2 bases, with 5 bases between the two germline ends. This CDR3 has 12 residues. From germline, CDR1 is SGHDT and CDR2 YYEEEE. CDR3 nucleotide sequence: TGTGCCAGCAGCAGCTACACAGATACGCAGTATTTT. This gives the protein CASSSYTDTQYF.

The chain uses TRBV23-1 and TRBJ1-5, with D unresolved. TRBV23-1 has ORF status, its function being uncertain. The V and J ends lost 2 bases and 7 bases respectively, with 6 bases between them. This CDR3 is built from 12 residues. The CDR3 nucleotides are TGCGCCAGCAGTCAAATCCGGCAGCCCCAGCATTTT. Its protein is CASSQIRQPQHF.

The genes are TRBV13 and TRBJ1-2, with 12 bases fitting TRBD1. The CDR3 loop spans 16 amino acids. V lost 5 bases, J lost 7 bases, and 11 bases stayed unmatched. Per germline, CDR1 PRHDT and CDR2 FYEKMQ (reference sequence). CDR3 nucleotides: TGTGCCAGCAGCACGAAAACGGGACAGGGGGCCAGTGGCTACACCTTC. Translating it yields CASSTKTGQGASGYTF.